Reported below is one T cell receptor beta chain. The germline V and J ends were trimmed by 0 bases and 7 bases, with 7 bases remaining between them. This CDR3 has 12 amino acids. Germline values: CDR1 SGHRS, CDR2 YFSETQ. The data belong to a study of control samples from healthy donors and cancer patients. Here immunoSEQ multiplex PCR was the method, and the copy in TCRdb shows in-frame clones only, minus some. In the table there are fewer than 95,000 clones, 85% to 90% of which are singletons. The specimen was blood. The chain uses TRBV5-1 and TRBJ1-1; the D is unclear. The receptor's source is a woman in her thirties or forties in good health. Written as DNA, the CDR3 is TGCGCCAGCAGCTTGGTGATCGGTGAAGCTTTCTTT. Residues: CASSLVIGEAFF.